The 30 T cell receptor beta chains reported below all come from one sample, sequenced in a study of blood T cells in healthy people across ages (dated by TCRdb to about 2015). Library preparation used 5' RACE. Sequencer: Illumina HiSeq 2500. A second about 7 to 11 cycle PCR used a sample-barcoded 5' primer and a J-beta primer mix. The raw public data were reprocessed by TCRdb itself: fastp quality trimming at Q25, MiXCR clonotype calling, in-frame beta chains only. Rows with one shared CDR3 protein collapse into an entry with the most common genes and DNA. The sample table contains over 500,000 distinct CDR3 sequences; only one count was recorded for approximately 52% of them. Around an eighth of the sample goes to the ten largest clones. Source material: blood. These receptor sequences come from an elderly woman in good health.

This clonotype was counted only a few times. CDR3 coding DNA: TGTGCCAGCAGTGAATACGGCACCGGGGTAGGGCCAGGGCTGTTTTTT. Translating gives CASSEYGTGVGPGLFF. The chain has TRBV25-1 and TRBJ2-2, with D possibly TRBD2 on 5 matching bases. The V gene lost 0 bases and the J gene lost 13 bases, with 21 bases spanning the gap. In germline, CDR1 is MGHDK, CDR2 SYGVNS. The CDR3 runs to 16 residues. Filled out from reference TRBV25-1 and TRBJ2-2, the complete variable domain reads EADIYQTPRYLVIGTGKKITLECSQTMGHDKMYWYQQDPGMELHLIHYSYGVNSTEKGDLSSESTVSRIRTEHFPLTLESARPSHTSQYLCASSEYGTGVGPGLFFGEGSRLTVL.

For the CDR3, the DNA is TGTGCCAGCAGATACCGGGACAGGGGGGAGTCACCCCTCCACTTT. This sequence encodes CASRYRDRGESPLHF. The V call is TRBV7-2, the J call TRBJ1-6; 11 bases line up with TRBD1. Unmatched junction bases numbered 8, after V lost 6 bases and J lost 10 bases. The CDR3 runs to 15 residues. The V gene's germline CDR1 is SGHTA and CDR2 FQGNSA.

The J gene is TRBJ2-2, the V gene TRBV12-3 or TRBV12-4, with D unclear. CDR3 size: 14 residues. V was pared by 3 bases and J by 7 bases, with 12 bases between. The CDR3 nucleotides read TGTGCCAGCAGTTTGCTAGAGACTGTCGGGGAGCTGTTTTTT. Its protein product is CASSLLETVGELFF.

The chain couples TRBV7-2 to TRBJ2-1; 9 bases fit TRBD1. This CDR3 contains 15 residues. Trimming took 5 bases from V and 7 from J; bases not matched to a gene: 9. Germline V CDR1 and CDR2: SGHTA, FQGNSA. CDR3 nucleotide sequence: TGTGCCAGCAGCAGAACAGGGGGCTCTAGGAATGAGCAGTTCTTC. Amino acids: CASSRTGGSRNEQFF.

The rearrangement joins TRBV9 to TRBJ1-2; tentative D call: TRBD1 (5 bases). The CDR3 totals 15 residues. The germline V gene has CDR1 SGDLS and CDR2 YYNGEE. Trimming stripped 5 bases from V and 5 bases from J, with 19 bases between. The CDR3 sequence: CASSLDGSRGYGYTF. In DNA form, the CDR3 reads TGTGCCAGCAGTTTAGACGGGTCAAGGGGTTATGGCTACACCTTC.

This clonotype was seen many times. V is TRBV3-1 and J is TRBJ2-1; D unclear. The CDR3 totals 14 residues. The ends were cut back, 2 bases at V and 10 bases at J, with 15 bases in the middle. Germline V gene data show CDR1 as LGHDT and CDR2 as YNNKEL (reference sequence). CDR3 loop: CASSQFLGPYEQFF. DNA for the CDR3: TGTGCCAGCAGCCAATTCCTAGGCCCTTACGAGCAGTTCTTC.

A remark on this clonotype: A much larger clone differs by one base, so this may be a read error. The chain recombines TRBV27 with TRBJ2-1; 7 bases line up with TRBD2. Germline values: CDR1 MNHEY, CDR2 SMNVEV (reference sequence). The CDR3 sequence is 14 residues long. CDR3 residues: CAGSSLRESNEQFF. Here the CDR3 DNA reads TGTGCCGGCAGTTCCTTGCGGGAGTCAAATGAGCAGTTCTTC.

This clonotype was picked up a small number of times. At one boundary the junction diverges from the germline segment, which might be a read error. The V call is TRBV18, the J call TRBJ2-5; D possibly corresponds to TRBD2 (5 bases). Germline CDR1 reads KGHSH; CDR2 reads LQKENI. CDR3 size: 13 residues. The CDR3 protein is CASAPPGKETQYF. The CDR3 DNA is TGTGCCAGCGCACCGCCGGGGAAAGAGACCCAGTACTTC.

In its sample, this clonotype was seen many times. V usage is TRBV20-1 and J usage is TRBJ1-1, with D uncertain. Trimming took 1 base from V and 11 from J, leaving 8 bases between them. The CDR3 contains 10 residues. Germline V gene data show CDR1 as DFQATT and CDR2 as SNEGSKA (reference sequence). The CDR3 protein is CSARGRAAFF. CDR3 in DNA: TGCAGTGCTAGAGGCCGAGCGGCTTTCTTT.

This chain links TRBV4-3 with TRBJ2-7; D is unresolved. CDR1 and CDR2 (germline): LGHNA, YSLEER. The CDR3 has 14 amino acids. V was shortened by 4 bases and J by 5 bases, with 15 bases between the two germline ends. In DNA, the CDR3 is TGCGCCAGCAGCCCCTGGGCCTCTTCCAACGAGCAGTACTTC. The encoded protein is CASSPWASSNEQYF.

CDR3 in amino acids: CASSFPPREDEQFF. CDR3 nucleotide sequence: TGCGCCAGCAGCTTTCCTCCTAGGGAGGATGAGCAGTTCTTC. J is TRBJ2-1 and V is TRBV5-1; a possible D gene is TRBD2 (6 bases). The CDR3 is made up of 14 amino acids. The germline CDR1 and CDR2 sequences are SGHRS and YFSETQ. Trimming left V 2 bases short and J 8 bases short, with 14 bases between.

This sequence joins TRBV20-1 and TRBJ2-1; D gene ambiguous. V was shortened by 3 bases and J by 8 bases, with 11 bases between the two germline ends. The CDR3 length is 12 residues. Germline lookup yields CDR1 DFQATT and CDR2 SNEGSKA (reference sequence). In nucleotides, the CDR3 is TGCAGTGCTAGCCGTCCGGCAGATGAGCAGTTCTTC. Translating it yields CSASRPADEQFF.

This clonotype turned up a few times. The chain has TRBV2 and TRBJ1-5, with D perhaps TRBD1 (5 bases). This CDR3 spans 17 amino acids. Per the germline V gene, CDR1 is SNHLY and CDR2 is FYNNEI. V shed 6 bases and J shed 1 base, with 19 bases lying between them. CDR3 nucleotide sequence: TGTGCCAGCAGCCCTTGGTCCGGGAGGGGAAGCAATCAGCCCCAGCATTTT. Translation gives CASSPWSGRGSNQPQHF.

The V gene is TRBV6-5, the J gene TRBJ2-5; 8 positions match TRBD1. This CDR3 has 15 residues. J was trimmed by 4 bases and V by 2 bases; bases with no gene match: 6. CDR1 and CDR2 from the germline V gene are MNHEY and SVGAGI. CDR3 nucleotide sequence: TGTGCCAGCAGTTACGGGGACAGGTTAATAGAGACCCAGTACTTC. Translating gives CASSYGDRLIETQYF.

V and J are TRBV6-6 and TRBJ2-7, with D maybe TRBD2 (6 bases). With 5 bases removed from V and 4 bases from J, the gap between germline ends came to 15 bases. CDR3 length: 14 residues. Germline loops: CDR1 MNHNY, CDR2 SVGAGI (reference sequence). The DNA of the CDR3 is TGTGCCAGCAGTGGCGGGACGAGGGATTACGAGCAGTACTTC. This sequence encodes CASSGGTRDYEQYF.

This clonotype was found many times. The chain carries TRBV5-8 and TRBJ2-3; 15 nucleotides align to TRBD2. Germline CDR1 SGHTS, CDR2 YDEGEE. V gave up 4 bases and J gave up 1 base; unmatched junction bases: 7. The CDR3 consists of 18 residues. Here the CDR3 reads CASSSGLAGGSRTDTQYF. The CDR3 region has the DNA TGTGCCAGCAGCAGTGGACTAGCGGGGGGGTCCCGCACAGATACGCAGTATTTT.

This clonotype has ten or more counts. The chain recombines TRBV5-1 with TRBJ2-5; 10 bases map to TRBD2. Germline CDR1 is SGHRS and CDR2 is YFSETQ. The length of the CDR3 is 14 residues. V was clipped by 5 bases and J by 3 bases; unmatched bases: 4. CDR3 residues: CASSRTSGEETQYF. The CDR3 DNA sequence: TGCGCCAGCAGTCGGACTAGCGGTGAAGAGACCCAGTACTTC.

This clonotype was detected only a few times. The V gene is TRBV3-1, the J gene TRBJ1-2; D ambiguous. In germline, CDR1 is LGHDT, CDR2 YNNKEL (reference sequence). There are 12 residues in the CDR3. V gave up 2 bases and J gave up 6 bases, with 7 bases separating them. CDR3 nucleotide sequence: TGTGCCAGCAGCCAACGGCACAATGGCTACACCTTC. It translates to CASSQRHNGYTF.

The rearrangement uses TRBV10-3 and TRBJ1-2, with D possibly being TRBD1 (6 bases). The germline CDR1 and CDR2 sequences are ENHRY and SYGVKD. V dropped 2 bases and J dropped 8 bases, with 18 bases sitting between them. This CDR3 is built from 15 residues. CDR3 DNA: TGTGCCATCAGTGAGGAGGCAGGGGAACTAGCAGGCTACACCTTC. Translation gives CAISEEAGELAGYTF.

As to this clonotype: A much larger clone differs from this one at a single base, so this may be a read error. The V and J genes are TRBV5-1 and TRBJ2-1; D is possibly TRBD1 or TRBD2 (5 bases each). The germline V and J ends were trimmed by 1 base and 12 bases, with 11 bases remaining between them. Germline V gene data show CDR1 as SGHRS and CDR2 as YFSETQ. This CDR3 is 12 amino acids long. The CDR3 here is CASSLTEGPQFF. The CDR3 DNA follows: TGCGCCAGCAGCTTGACAGAGGGACCGCAGTTCTTC.

J is TRBJ2-1 and V is TRBV2; 8 bases agree with TRBD1. There are 14 residues in the CDR3. Germline V gene lookup returns CDR1 SNHLY and CDR2 FYNNEI. CDR3 sequence (DNA): TGTGCTTCTGGGGGGACAGGATCCTACAATGAGCAGTTCTTC. The encoded protein is CASGGTGSYNEQFF.

Ten or more counts support this clonotype. The chain employs TRBV7-3 and TRBJ2-3, with D unclear. CDR3 length: 15 residues. Trimming pared 1 base from V and 1 base from J, leaving 9 bases between. Germline V gene data show CDR1 as SGHTA and CDR2 as FQGTGA. CDR3 nucleotide sequence: TGTGCCAGCAGCTTAAATCCGATCGGCACAGATACGCAGTATTTT. The encoded protein is CASSLNPIGTDTQYF.

For this clonotype: This may stem from a read error, because a much larger clone lies one nucleotide away. The CDR3 region has the DNA TGTGCCAGCGGTTATATCCAAATGTTATACAATGAGCAGTTCTTC. Its protein is CASGYIQMLYNEQFF. The chain links TRBV6-5 to TRBJ2-1, with unresolved D. Germline assignment: CDR1 MNHEY and CDR2 SVGAGI. This CDR3 has 15 amino acids.

A word on this clonotype: A single base separates this from a much larger clone, so it may be a read error. J is TRBJ1-2 and V is TRBV7-2; 9 bases are shared with TRBD1. CDR3 length: 15 residues. Germline-derived CDR1 and CDR2 are SGHTA and FQGNSA. The V gene end was trimmed by 3 bases and the J gene end by 7 bases; junction bases not matched to a gene: 9. This CDR3 is CTSSFYRDRDIGYTF. CDR3 nucleotide sequence: TGTACCAGCAGCTTTTACCGGGACAGGGACATTGGCTACACCTTC.

The chain joins TRBV20-1 to TRBJ2-3; TRBD2 matches at 12 bases. Germline CDR1 is DFQATT and CDR2 is SNEGSKA (reference sequence). J was trimmed by 2 bases and V by 6 bases; bases with no gene match: 3. CDR3 length equals 14 residues. The CDR3 protein is CSALAGGDTDTQYF. The CDR3 nucleotides read TGCAGTGCCCTAGCGGGGGGGGACACAGATACGCAGTATTTT.

The chain carries TRBV6-5 and TRBJ2-4; D is perhaps TRBD1 or TRBD2 (6 bases each). CDR1 MNHEY and CDR2 SVGAGI come from the germline V gene. V was pared by 0 bases and J by 0 bases, with 9 bases between. The CDR3 sequence is 16 residues long. The CDR3, as DNA: TGTGCCAGCAGTTACTCTGGAGGGGGAGCCAAAAACATTCAGTACTTC. It encodes CASSYSGGGAKNIQYF.

The chain is built from TRBV20-1 and TRBJ2-2; D is ambiguous. V lost 1 base and J lost 10, with 10 bases in between. The CDR3 runs 12 residues. Germline-derived CDR1 and CDR2 are DFQATT and SNEGSKA (reference sequence). CDR3: CSARGTSMELFF. CDR3 bases: TGCAGTGCTAGAGGGACCAGTATGGAGCTGTTTTTT.

A single count supports this clonotype. The junction departs from the called germline gene at one end, perhaps through a read error. This chain connects TRBV7-6 to TRBJ2-7; tentative D call: TRBD2 (6 bases). CDR1 is SGHVS, CDR2 FNYEAQ, per germline. This CDR3 is built from 12 residues. Here the CDR3 reads CAGSLAVGEQYF. CDR3 bases: TGTGCCGGCAGCTTAGCGGTCGGCGAGCAGTACTTC.

This clonotype came up once. This may stem from a read error, because a much larger clone lies one nucleotide away. The chain employs TRBV5-1 and TRBJ1-2; D ambiguous. V shed 4 bases and J shed 3 bases, with 13 bases lying between them. This CDR3 contains 14 residues. The V gene's germline CDR1 is SGHRS and CDR2 YFSETQ. The CDR3 DNA is TGCGCCAGCAGCAAGGGCCAGACCTACTATGGCTACACCTTC. It codes for CASSKGQTYYGYTF.

The rearrangement joins TRBV28 to TRBJ2-7; the D gene is possibly TRBD2 (7 bases). The CDR3 runs 10 residues. The V gene's germline CDR1 is MDHEN and CDR2 SYDVKM. V lost 10 bases, J lost 8 bases, and 12 bases lay in between. CDR3 in amino acids: CATRGAKQYF. DNA for the CDR3: TGTGCCACCCGGGGGGCAAAGCAGTACTTC.